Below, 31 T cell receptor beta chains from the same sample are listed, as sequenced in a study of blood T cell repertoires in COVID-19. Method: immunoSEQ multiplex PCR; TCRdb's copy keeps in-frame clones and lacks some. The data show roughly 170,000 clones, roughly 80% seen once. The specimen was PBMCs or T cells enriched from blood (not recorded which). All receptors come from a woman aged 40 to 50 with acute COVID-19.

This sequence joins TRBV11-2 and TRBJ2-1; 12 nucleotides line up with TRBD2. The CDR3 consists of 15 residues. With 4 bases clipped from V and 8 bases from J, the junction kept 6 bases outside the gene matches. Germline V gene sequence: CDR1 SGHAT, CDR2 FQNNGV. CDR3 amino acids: CASSSTSGRYDEQFF. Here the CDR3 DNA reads TGTGCCAGCAGCTCCACTAGCGGGAGGTACGATGAGCAGTTCTTC.

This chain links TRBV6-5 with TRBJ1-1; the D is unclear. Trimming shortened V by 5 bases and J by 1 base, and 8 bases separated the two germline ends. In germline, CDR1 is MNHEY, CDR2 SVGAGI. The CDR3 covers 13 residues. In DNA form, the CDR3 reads TGTGCCAGCAGTATAGTGCGGAACACTGAAGCTTTCTTT. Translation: CASSIVRNTEAFF.

The CDR3 region is CATSIGLAGVAETQYF. In DNA form, the CDR3 reads TGTGCCACGAGTATCGGACTAGCGGGAGTAGCCGAGACCCAGTACTTC. J is TRBJ2-5 and V is TRBV19, with 13 nucleotides matching TRBD2. The CDR3 contains 16 residues. Looked up from germline, CDR1 is LNHDA and CDR2 is SQIVND (reference sequence). J lost 5 bases, V lost 10 bases, and 13 bases had no gene match.

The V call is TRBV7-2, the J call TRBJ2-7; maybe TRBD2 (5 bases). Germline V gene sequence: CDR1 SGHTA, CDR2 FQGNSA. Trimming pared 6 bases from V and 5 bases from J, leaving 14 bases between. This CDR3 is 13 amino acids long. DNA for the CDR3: TGTGCCAGCAGTCACACCGGGGTAAACGAGCAGTACGTC. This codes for CASSHTGVNEQYV.

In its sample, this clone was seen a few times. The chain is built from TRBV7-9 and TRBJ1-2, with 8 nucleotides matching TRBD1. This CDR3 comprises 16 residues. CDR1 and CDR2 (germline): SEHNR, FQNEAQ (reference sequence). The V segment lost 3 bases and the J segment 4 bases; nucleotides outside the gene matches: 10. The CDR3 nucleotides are TGTGCCAGCAGCTTGGACAGGGCTCAAAAAGCCTATGGCTACACCTTC. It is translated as CASSLDRAQKAYGYTF.

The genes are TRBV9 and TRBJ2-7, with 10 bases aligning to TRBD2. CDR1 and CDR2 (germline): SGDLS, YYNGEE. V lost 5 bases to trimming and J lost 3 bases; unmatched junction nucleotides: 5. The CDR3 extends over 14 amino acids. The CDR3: CASSRSSGSYEQYF. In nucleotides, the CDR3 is TGTGCCAGCAGTCGGTCTAGCGGGAGCTACGAGCAGTACTTC. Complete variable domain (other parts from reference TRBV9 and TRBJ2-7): DSGVTQTPKHLITATGQRVTLRCSPRSGDLSVYWYQQSLDQGLQFLIQYYNGEERAKGNILERFSAQQFPDLHSELNLSSLELGDSALYFCASSRSSGSYEQYFGPGTRLTVT.

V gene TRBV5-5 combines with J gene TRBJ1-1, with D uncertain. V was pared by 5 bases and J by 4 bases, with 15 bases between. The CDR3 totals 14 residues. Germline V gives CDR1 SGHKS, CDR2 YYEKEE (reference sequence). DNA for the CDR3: TGTGCCAGCAGACCCGGGGATTTCGCCACTGAAGCTTTCTTT. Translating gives CASRPGDFATEAFF.

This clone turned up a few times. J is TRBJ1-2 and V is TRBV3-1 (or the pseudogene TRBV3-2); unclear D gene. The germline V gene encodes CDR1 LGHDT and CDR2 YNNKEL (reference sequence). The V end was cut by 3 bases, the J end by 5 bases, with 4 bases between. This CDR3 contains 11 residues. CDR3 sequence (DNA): TGTGCCAGCAGCCATATGTATGGCTACACCTTC. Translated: CASSHMYGYTF.

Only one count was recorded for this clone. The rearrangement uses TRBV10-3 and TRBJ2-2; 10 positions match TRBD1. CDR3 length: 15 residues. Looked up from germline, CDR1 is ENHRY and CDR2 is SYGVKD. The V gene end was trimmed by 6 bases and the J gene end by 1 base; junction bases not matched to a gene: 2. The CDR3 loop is CAISGTGENTGELFF. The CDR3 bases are TGTGCCATCAGCGGGACAGGGGAGAACACCGGGGAGCTGTTTTTT.

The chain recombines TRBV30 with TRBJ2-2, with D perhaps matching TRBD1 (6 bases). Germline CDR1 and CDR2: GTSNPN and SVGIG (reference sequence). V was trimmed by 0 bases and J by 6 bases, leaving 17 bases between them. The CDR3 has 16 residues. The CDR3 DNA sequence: TGTGCCTGGAGTGTAACGAGAACAGGGTTCCCCGGGGAGCTGTTTTTT. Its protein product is CAWSVTRTGFPGELFF.

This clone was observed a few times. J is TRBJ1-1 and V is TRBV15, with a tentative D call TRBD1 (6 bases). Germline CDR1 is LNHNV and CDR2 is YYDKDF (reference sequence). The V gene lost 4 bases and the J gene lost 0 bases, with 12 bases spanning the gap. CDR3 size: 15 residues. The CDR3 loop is CATSNRVGMNTEAFF. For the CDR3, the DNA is TGTGCCACCAGCAACAGGGTAGGAATGAACACTGAAGCTTTCTTT.

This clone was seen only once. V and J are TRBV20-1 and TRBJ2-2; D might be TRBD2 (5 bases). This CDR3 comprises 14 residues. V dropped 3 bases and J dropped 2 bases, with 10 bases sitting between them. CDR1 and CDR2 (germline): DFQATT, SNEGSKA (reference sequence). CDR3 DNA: TGCAGTGCTAGTCGGGCTAGCAACACCGGGGAGCTGTTTTTT. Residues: CSASRASNTGELFF.

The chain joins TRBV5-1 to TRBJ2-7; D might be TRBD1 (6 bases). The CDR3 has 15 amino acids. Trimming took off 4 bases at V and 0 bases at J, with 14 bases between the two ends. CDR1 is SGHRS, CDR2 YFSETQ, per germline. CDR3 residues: CASSAFRGHSYEQYF. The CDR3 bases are TGCGCCAGCAGCGCCTTCAGGGGCCACTCCTACGAGCAGTACTTC.

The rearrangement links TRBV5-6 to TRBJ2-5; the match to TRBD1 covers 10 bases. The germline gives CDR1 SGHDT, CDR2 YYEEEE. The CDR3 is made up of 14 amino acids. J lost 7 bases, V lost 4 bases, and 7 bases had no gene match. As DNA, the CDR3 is TGTGCCAGCAGCATGGACAGGGGGTCTGGGACCCAGTACTTC. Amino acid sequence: CASSMDRGSGTQYF.

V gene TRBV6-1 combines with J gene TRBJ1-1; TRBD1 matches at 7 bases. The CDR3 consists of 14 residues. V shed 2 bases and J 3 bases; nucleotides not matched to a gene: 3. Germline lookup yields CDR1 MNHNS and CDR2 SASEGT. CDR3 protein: CASSETGDYTEAFF. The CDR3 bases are TGTGCCAGCAGTGAAACAGGGGACTACACTGAAGCTTTCTTT.

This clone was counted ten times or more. Here the CDR3 reads CASSQVSRILSYNEQFF. Written as DNA, the CDR3 is TGTGCCAGCAGCCAAGTCTCCAGGATCCTCTCCTACAATGAGCAGTTCTTC. This chain uses TRBV14 with TRBJ2-1; D gene unclear. V lost 1 base and J 0 bases, leaving 13 bases between the germline ends. The CDR3 runs 17 residues. CDR1 and CDR2 from the germline V gene are SGHDN and FVKESK.

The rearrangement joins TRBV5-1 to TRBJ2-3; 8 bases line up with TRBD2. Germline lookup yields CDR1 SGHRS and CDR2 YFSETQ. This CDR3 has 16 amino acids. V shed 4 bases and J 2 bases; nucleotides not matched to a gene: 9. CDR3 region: CASSRGLEPFTDTQYF. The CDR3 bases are TGCGCCAGCAGCCGGGGACTAGAACCCTTCACAGATACGCAGTATTTT. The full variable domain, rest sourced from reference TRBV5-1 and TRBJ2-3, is KAGVTQTPRYLIKTRGQQVTLSCSPISGHRSVSWYQQTPGQGLQFLFEYFSETQRNKGNFPGRFSGRQFSNSRSEMNVSTLELGDSALYLCASSRGLEPFTDTQYFGPGTRLTVL.

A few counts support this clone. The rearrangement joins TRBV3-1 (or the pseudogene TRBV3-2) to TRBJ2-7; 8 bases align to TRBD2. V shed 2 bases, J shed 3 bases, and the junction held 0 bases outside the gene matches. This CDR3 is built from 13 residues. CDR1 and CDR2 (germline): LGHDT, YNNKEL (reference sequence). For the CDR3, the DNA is TGTGCCAGCAGCCAACTAGCGGGCTACGAGCAGTACTTC. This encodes CASSQLAGYEQYF.

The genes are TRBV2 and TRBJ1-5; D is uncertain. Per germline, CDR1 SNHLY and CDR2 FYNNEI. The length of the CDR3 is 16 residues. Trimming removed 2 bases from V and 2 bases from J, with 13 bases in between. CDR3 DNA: TGTGCCAGCAGTGAATTCTACGGGGAAGGCAATCAGCCCCAGCATTTT. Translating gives CASSEFYGEGNQPQHF.

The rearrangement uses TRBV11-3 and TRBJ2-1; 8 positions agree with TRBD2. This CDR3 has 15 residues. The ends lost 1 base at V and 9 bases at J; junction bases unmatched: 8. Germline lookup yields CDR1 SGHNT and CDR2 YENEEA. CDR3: CASSLVGAGGTEQFF. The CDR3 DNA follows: TGTGCCAGCAGCTTAGTAGGCGCGGGGGGAACTGAGCAGTTCTTC. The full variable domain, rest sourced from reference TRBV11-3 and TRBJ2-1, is EAGVVQSPRYKIIEKKQPVAFWCNPISGHNTLYWYLQNLGQGPELLIRYENEEAVDDSQLPKDRFSAERLKGVDSTLKIQPAELGDSAVYLCASSLVGAGGTEQFFGPGTRLTVL.

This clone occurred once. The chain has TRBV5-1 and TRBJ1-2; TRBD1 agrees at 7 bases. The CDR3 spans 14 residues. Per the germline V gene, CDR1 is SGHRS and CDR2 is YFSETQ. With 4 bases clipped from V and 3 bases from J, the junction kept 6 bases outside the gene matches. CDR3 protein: CASSPGQADYGYTF. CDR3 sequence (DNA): TGCGCCAGCAGCCCAGGACAGGCCGACTATGGCTACACCTTC.

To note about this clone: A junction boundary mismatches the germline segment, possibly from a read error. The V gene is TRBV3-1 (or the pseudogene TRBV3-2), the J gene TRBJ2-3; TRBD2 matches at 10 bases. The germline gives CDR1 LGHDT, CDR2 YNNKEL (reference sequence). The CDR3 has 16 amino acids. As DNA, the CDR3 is TGTGCCGGCAGCCACCTCCTAGCGGGAGAATCAGATACGCAGTATTTT. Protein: CAGSHLLAGESDTQYF.

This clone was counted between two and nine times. The DNA for the CDR3 is TGTGCCAGCAGTTCCCCCAGGGAAGCTTTCTTT. It yields the protein CASSSPREAFF. The V gene is TRBV28, the J gene TRBJ1-1; D is ambiguous. The germline CDR1 and CDR2 sequences are MDHEN and SYDVKM. With 4 bases removed from V and 8 bases from J, the gap between germline ends came to 8 bases. The CDR3 is 11 amino acids.

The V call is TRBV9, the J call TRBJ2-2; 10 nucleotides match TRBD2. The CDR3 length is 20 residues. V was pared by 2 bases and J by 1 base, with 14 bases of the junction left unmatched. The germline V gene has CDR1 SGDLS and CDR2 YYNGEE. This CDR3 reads CASSVTLEASGRRNTGELFF. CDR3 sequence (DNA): TGTGCCAGCAGCGTGACGTTAGAGGCTAGCGGGAGAAGGAACACCGGGGAGCTGTTTTTT.

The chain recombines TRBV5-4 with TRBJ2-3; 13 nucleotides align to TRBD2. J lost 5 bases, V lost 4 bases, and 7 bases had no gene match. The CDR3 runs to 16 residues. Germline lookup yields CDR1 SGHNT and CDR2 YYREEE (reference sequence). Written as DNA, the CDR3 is TGTGCCAGCAGCCCTCGGACTAGCGGGAGAGGAGATACGCAGTATTTT. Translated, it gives CASSPRTSGRGDTQYF.

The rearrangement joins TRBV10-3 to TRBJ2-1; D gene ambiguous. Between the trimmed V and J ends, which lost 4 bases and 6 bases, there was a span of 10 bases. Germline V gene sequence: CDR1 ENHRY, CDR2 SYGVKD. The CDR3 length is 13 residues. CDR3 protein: CAISAQRSNEQFF. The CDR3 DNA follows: TGTGCCATCAGTGCACAGAGAAGCAATGAGCAGTTCTTC.

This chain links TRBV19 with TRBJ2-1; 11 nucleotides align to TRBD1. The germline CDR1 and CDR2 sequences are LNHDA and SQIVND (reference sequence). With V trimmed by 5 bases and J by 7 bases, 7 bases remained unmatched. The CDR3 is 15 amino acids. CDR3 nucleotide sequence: TGTGCCAGTAGTTGGACAGGGGGCGTCGGAAATGAGCAGTTCTTC. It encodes CASSWTGGVGNEQFF.

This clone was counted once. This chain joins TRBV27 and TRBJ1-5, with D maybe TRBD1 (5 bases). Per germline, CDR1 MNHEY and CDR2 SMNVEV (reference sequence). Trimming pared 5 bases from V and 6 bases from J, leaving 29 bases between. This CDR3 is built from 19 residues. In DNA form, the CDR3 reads TGTGCCAGCAGTCCGAACCCAGGGCTCGCGCAGGGAAGGCGTCAGCCCCAGCATTTT. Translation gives CASSPNPGLAQGRRQPQHF.

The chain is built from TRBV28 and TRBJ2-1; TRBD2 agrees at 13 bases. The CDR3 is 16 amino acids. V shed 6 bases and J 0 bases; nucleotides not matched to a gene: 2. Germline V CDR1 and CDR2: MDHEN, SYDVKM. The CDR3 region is CASSRLAGGSYNEQFF. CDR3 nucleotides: TGTGCCAGCAGCAGACTAGCGGGAGGCTCCTACAATGAGCAGTTCTTC.

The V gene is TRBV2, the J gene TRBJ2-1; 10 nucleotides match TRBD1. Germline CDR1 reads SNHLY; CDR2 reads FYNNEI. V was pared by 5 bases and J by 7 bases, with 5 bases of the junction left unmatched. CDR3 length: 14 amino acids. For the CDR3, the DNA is TGTGCCAGCAGTTTGGACAGGGGGGGAAATGAGCAGTTCTTC. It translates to CASSLDRGGNEQFF.

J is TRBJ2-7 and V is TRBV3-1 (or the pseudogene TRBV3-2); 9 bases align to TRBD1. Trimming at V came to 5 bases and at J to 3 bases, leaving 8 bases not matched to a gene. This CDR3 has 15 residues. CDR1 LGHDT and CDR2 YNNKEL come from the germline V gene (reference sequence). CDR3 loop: CASSTQTGGGYEQYF. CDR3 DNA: TGTGCCAGCAGCACCCAGACAGGGGGAGGCTACGAGCAGTACTTC.